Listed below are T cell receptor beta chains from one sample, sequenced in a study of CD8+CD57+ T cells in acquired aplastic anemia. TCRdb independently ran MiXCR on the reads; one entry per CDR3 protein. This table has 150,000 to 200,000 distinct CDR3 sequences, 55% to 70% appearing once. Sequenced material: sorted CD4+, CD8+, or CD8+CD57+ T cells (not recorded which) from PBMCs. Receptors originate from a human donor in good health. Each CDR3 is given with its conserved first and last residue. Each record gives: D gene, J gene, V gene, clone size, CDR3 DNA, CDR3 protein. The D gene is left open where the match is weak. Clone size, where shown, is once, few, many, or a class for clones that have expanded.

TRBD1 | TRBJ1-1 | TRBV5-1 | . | TGCGCCAGCAGTAGGACAGGGGTGAACACTGAAGCTTTCTTT | CASSRTGVNTEAFF
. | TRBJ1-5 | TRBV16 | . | TGTGCCAGCAGCCCTCCTTGGAGCAATCAGCCCCAGCATTTT | CASSPPWSNQPQHF
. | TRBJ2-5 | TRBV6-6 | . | TGTGCCAGCAGTTCCCCAAGAGAGACCCAGTACTTC | CASSSPRETQYF
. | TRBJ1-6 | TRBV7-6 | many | TGTGCCAGCAGTCCGACAACGATTAATTCACCCCTCCACTTT | CASSPTTINSPLHF
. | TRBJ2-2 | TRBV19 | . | TGTGCCAGTGGGACCCAATACACCGGGGAGCTGTTTTTT | CASGTQYTGELFF
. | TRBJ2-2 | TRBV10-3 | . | TGTGCCATCAGTGAGAAAACAACCGGGGAGCTGTTTTTT | CAISEKTTGELFF
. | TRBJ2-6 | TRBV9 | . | TGTGCCAGCAGTGGGAGGGGACAGGACATCTCTGGGGCCAACGTCCTGACTTTC | CASSGRGQDISGANVLTF
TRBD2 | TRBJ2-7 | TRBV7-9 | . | TGTGCCAGCAGCTTCGGACTAGCGGGCAACGAGCAGTACTTC | CASSFGLAGNEQYF
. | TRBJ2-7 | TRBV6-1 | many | TGTGCCAGCAGTGAAATATACGAGCAGTACTTC | CASSEIYEQYF
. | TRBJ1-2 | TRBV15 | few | TGTGCCACCAGCAGAGATCCCGGACCATATGGCTACACCTTC | CATSRDPGPYGYTF
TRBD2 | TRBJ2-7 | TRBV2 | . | TGTGCCAGCAGTCTTAGCGGGAGTTGGTCCTACGAGCAGTACTTC | CASSLSGSWSYEQYF
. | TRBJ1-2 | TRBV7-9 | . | TGTGCCAGCAGCCCACAGGGATCCAACGGCTACACCTTC | CASSPQGSNGYTF
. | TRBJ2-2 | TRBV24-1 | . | TGTGCCACCAGTGGATCAGTTTCCGGGGAGCTGTTTTTT | CATSGSVSGELFF
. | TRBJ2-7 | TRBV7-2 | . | TGTGCCAGCAGCTTAAACGCCTACGAGCAGTACTTC | CASSLNAYEQYF
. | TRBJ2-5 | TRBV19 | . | TGTGCCAAGAGGACCAGCTGGACCCAGTACTTC | CAKRTSWTQYF
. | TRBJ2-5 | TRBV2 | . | TGTGCCAGCAGACCCGGAGCACAAGAGACCCAGTACTTC | CASRPGAQETQYF
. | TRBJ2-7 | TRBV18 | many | TGTGCCAGCTCTTTAGGAGTAGGCTACGAGCAGTACTTC | CASSLGVGYEQYF
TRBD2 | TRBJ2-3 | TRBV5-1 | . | TGCGCCAGCAGCTGGTTCGGACTAGCCACAGATACGCAGTATTTT | CASSWFGLATDTQYF
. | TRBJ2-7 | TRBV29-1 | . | TGCAGCGTTGAAGGCCTAGGAGGGAGTGACGAGCAGTACTTC | CSVEGLGGSDEQYF
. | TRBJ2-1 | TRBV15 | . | TGTGCCACCAGCTCCGAGATGGGAGGCAATGAGCAGTTCTTC | CATSSEMGGNEQFF
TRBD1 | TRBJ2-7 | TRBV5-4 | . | TGTGCCAGCAGCCGAGGGGACAGCTACGAGCAGTACTTC | CASSRGDSYEQYF
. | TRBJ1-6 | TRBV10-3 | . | TGTGCCATCAGTAGGGACGGTTATTCACCCCTCCACTTT | CAISRDGYSPLHF